This T cell receptor beta chain was identified in a study of blood T cell repertoires in COVID-19. Study as a whole: The United States, Italy and Spain were the sources of the acute and convalescent COVID-19 samples. From T cells, B-cell-depleted T cells, or PBMCs came the material, which was cDNA or gDNA.

This clone was seen a handful of times. In the authors' methods: Amplification of reference gene primers provided the estimated nucleated cell counts. Sequencing used immunoSEQ multiplex PCR; TCRdb keeps in-frame clones, though not all of them. That table is the source of V, J and clone size, and D and trimming were worked out from the DNA. The sample records around 130,000 clones, roughly four fifths being singletons. This CDR3 comprises 13 residues. Between the trimmed V and J ends, which lost 2 bases and 4 bases, there was a span of 8 bases. Germline CDR1 MNHNY, CDR2 SVGAGI (reference sequence). The chain uses TRBV6-6 and TRBJ1-1, with D unclear. The clonotype originates from a man between 40 and 49 years old with active or convalescent COVID-19. The sample consisted of peripheral blood. CDR3: CASSYRGGTEAFF. CDR3 DNA: TGTGCCAGCAGTTACCGGGGAGGCACTGAAGCTTTCTTT.